The clone carrying this TCR beta chain was picked up a small number of times. MiXCR, applied by TCRdb to the 5' RACE reads, yields one record per CDR3 protein. The profile shows some 140,000 distinct CDR3 sequences, roughly 8% of them singletons. V was clipped by 8 bases and J by 4 bases; unmatched bases: 8. The CDR3 contains 14 residues. Germline assignment: CDR1 DFQATT and CDR2 SNEGSKA (reference sequence). This entry comes from a study of CD8 T cells in ankylosing spondylitis. Sequenced: synovial fluid, either unsorted or a sorted T cell fraction (not recorded which). The chain uses TRBV20-1 and TRBJ2-5; the match to TRBD2 covers 12 bases. This TCR derives from a male donor with ankylosing spondylitis. CDR3 bases: TGCAGTCGGGCGAGACTAGCGGGAGTAGAGACCCAGTACTTC. This encodes CSRARLAGVETQYF.